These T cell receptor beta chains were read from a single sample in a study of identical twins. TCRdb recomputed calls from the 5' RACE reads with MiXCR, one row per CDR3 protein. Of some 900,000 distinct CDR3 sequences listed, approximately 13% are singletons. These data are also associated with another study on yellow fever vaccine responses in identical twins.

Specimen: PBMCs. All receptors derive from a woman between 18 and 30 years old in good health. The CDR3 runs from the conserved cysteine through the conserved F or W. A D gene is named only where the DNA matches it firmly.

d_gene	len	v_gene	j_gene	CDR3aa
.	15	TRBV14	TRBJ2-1	CASSRRGVSYNEQFF
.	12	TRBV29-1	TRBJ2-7	CSVDGGPLGPYF
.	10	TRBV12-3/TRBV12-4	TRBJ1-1	CASSLVGAFF
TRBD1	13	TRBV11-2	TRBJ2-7	CASSWGQGDEQYF
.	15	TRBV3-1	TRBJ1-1	CASSPQGTANTEAFF
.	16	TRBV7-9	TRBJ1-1	CASSLPGLPHVTEAFF
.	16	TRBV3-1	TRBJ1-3	CASSQERGYRGNTIYF
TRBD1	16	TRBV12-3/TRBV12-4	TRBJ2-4	CASSPGQEVAKNIQYF
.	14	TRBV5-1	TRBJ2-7	CASSRRDTTYEQYF
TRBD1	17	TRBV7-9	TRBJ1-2	CASSPQNPTGNRRGYTF
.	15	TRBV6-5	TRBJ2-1	CASSYLVGRYNEQFF
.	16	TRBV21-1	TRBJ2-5	CASAGQRRLPLETQYF
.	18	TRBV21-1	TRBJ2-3	CASSLGTSGDWSTDTQYF
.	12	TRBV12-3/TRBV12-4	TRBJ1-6	CASSTRLSPLHF
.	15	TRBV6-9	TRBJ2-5	CASSYSNAKRETQYF
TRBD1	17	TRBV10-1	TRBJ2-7	CASTRGDREDRIRGQYF
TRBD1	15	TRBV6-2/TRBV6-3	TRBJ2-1	CASSDRTGGYNEQFF
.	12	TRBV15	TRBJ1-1	CATSRVDTEAFF
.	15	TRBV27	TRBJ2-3	CASSLGGRGADTQYF
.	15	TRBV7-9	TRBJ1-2	CASSLAPDSTYGYTF
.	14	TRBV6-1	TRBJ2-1	CASSTPSSYNEQFF
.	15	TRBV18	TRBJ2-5	CASSPTAGEQETQYF
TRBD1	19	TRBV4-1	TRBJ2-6	CASSQETGQRISGANVLTF
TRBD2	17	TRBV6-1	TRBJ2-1	CASSVLPVAGGLDEQFF
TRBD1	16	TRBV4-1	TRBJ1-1	CASSPRTGPLGTEAFF
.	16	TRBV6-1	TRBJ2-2	CASSKGLVTNTGELFF
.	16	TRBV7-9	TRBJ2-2	CASSSSPAFRTGELFF
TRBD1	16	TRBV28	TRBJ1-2	CASTLFGQGAYYGYTF
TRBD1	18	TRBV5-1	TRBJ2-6	CASSLWDSGVSGANVLTF
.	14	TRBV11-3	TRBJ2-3	CASSPGTLVDTQYF
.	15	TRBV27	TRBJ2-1	CASSLERFSLSEQFF
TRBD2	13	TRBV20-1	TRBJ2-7	CSARVAGTYEQYF
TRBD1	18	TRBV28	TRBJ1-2	CASSLHSLPGQGATGYTF
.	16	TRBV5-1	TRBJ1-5	CASSLYGAPNNQPQHF
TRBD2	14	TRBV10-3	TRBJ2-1	CAISASGGANEQFF
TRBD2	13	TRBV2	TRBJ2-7	CASILAGNYEQYF
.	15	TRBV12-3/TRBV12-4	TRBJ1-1	CASTLVGGLNTEAFF
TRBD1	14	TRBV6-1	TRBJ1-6	CAIDRDRENSPLHF
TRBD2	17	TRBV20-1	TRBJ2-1	CSARDVGLAGRYNEQFF
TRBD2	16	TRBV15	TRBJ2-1	CATSRDMGGSYNEQFF
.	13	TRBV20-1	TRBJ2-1	CSADILTYNEQFF
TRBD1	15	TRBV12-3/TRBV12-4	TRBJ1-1	CASSPGGGRNTEAFF
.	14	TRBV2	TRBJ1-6	CASSVRGRNSPLHF
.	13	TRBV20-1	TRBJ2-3	CSAPGQYTDTQYF
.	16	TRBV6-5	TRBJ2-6	CASSYSQFSGANVLTF
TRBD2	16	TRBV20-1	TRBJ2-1	CSARTGTSGGYNEQFF
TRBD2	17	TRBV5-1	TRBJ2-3	CASSLPIAGGPTDTQYF
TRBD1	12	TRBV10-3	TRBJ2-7	CAIATGGREQYF
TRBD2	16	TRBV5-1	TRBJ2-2	CASSPPGLAATGELFF
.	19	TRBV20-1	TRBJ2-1	CSALLIRGMAQLGYNEQFF
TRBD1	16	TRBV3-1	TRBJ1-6	CASSQPLTGPNSPLHF